This TCR beta chain was recorded in a study of cytomegalovirus exposure and HLA in healthy donors. The study ran its PCR with 60 Vbeta and 13 Jbeta primers. As processed by the authors: In a later analysis, around 10 million of 75 million to 85 million unique beta chains occurred in at least two donors. The assay was immunoSEQ multiplex PCR, and TCRdb's table has in-frame clones only and misses some. V, J and clone size are those of that table, while D and trimming were read from the DNA. Found here are roughly 90,000 clones, 82% of them singletons; the top ten hold approximately 3%. This CDR3 spans 16 amino acids. The ends lost 6 bases at V and 7 bases at J; junction bases unmatched: 10. Germline loops: CDR1 SNHLY, CDR2 FYNNEI.

The receptor was derived from a young man in good health and CMV-seropositive. This chain connects TRBV2 to TRBJ2-1; 12 bases match TRBD2. Sequencing used PBMCs. DNA for the CDR3: TGTGCCAGCAGCTCTAGCGGGAGGGCAGGACGAAATGAGCAGTTCTTC. Translation gives CASSSSGRAGRNEQFF.